The clone carrying this T cell receptor (beta chain) was recorded once. This sample is part of a study of blood T cell repertoires in COVID-19. Whole-study context: Acute-phase and convalescent COVID-19 samples originated in the United States, Italy and Spain. T cells, B-cell-depleted T cells, or PBMCs supplied cDNA or gDNA.

Repertoires were generated with immunoSEQ multiplex PCR, while TCRdb's copy carries only in-frame clones and drops some. The table lists 400,000 to 450,000 clones, over 75% of them singletons. Per the germline V gene, CDR1 is SGHNT and CDR2 is YYREEE (reference sequence). The CDR3 has 15 residues. Trimming removed 4 bases from V and 4 bases from J, with 17 bases in between. All recovered Cohort 3 donors got two negative PCRs, got clearance, or saw symptom resolution. The TCR originated in a man aged 25 to 45 who had recovered from COVID-19. Sample: PBMCs or T cells enriched from blood (not recorded which). The rearrangement joins TRBV5-4 to TRBJ1-2; weak D call: TRBD1 (6 bases). The CDR3 here is CASSTARDISYGYTF. The CDR3, as DNA: TGTGCCAGCAGCACCGCCCGGGACATCTCCTATGGCTACACCTTC.